The 25 T cell receptor beta chains below were found in one sample sequenced in a study of blood T cell repertoires in COVID-19. Method: immunoSEQ multiplex PCR; TCRdb's copy keeps in-frame clones and lacks some. This sample has approximately 90,000 clones; over 75% occur once, and the top ten carry under 4.5%. Sequencing was performed on peripheral blood. All receptors come from a man in his 60s with acute or convalescent COVID-19.

The genes are TRBV6-5 and TRBJ1-1; D uncertain. The germline V gene encodes CDR1 MNHEY and CDR2 SVGAGI. Trimming cost V 5 bases and J 1 base, with 11 bases left between them. The CDR3 length is 14 residues. CDR3: CASSLSFQNTEAFF. The CDR3 nucleotides are TGTGCCAGCAGTCTGAGTTTTCAGAACACTGAAGCTTTCTTT.

This clone was observed a single time. This chain links TRBV5-1 with TRBJ2-5; D is unclear. Trimming pared 1 base from V and 2 bases from J, leaving 9 bases between. The CDR3 consists of 14 residues. From germline, CDR1 is SGHRS and CDR2 YFSETQ. CDR3 residues: CASSLTTKQETQYF. Here the CDR3 DNA reads TGCGCCAGCAGCTTGACGACAAAACAAGAGACCCAGTACTTC. The full variable domain, with the rest looked up from reference TRBV5-1 and TRBJ2-5, is KAGVTQTPRYLIKTRGQQVTLSCSPISGHRSVSWYQQTPGQGLQFLFEYFSETQRNKGNFPGRFSGRQFSNSRSEMNVSTLELGDSALYLCASSLTTKQETQYFGPGTRLLVL.

This rearrangement joins TRBV3-1 (or the pseudogene TRBV3-2) to TRBJ2-1; TRBD2 matches 10 bases. Germline CDR1 is LGHDT and CDR2 is YNNKEL (reference sequence). The trim removed 0 bases at V and 9 bases at J, leaving 11 bases unmatched. CDR3 length: 17 residues. CDR3 loop: CASSQDRMSSGSSEQFF. For the CDR3, the DNA is TGTGCCAGCAGCCAAGATAGGATGTCTAGCGGGAGTTCTGAGCAGTTCTTC.

The V gene is TRBV5-8, the J gene TRBJ1-2; TRBD1 aligns across 7 bases. This CDR3 is 12 amino acids long. The germline gives CDR1 SGHTS, CDR2 YDEGEE. Trimming took 1 base from V and 8 from J; bases not matched to a gene: 2. For the CDR3, the DNA is TGTGCCAGCAGCTTGAAGGGGGCGGGCTACACCTTC. Translating gives CASSLKGAGYTF.

The chain joins TRBV25-1 to TRBJ1-2, with D perhaps TRBD1 (5 bases). The CDR3 totals 13 residues. Germline V CDR1 and CDR2: MGHDK, SYGVNS. V dropped 3 bases and J dropped 7 bases, with 12 bases sitting between them. The DNA for the CDR3 is TGTGCCAGCAGTGATTGGGGGGAACGTGGCTACACCTTC. This sequence encodes CASSDWGERGYTF.

V and J are TRBV2 and TRBJ2-7; 8 nucleotides match TRBD1. V shed 4 bases, J shed 4 bases, and the junction held 6 bases outside the gene matches. Germline V gene lookup returns CDR1 SNHLY and CDR2 FYNNEI. CDR3 length: 14 residues. The CDR3 here is CASSGGDRRYEQYF. CDR3 nucleotides: TGTGCCAGCAGTGGGGGGGACAGGCGTTACGAGCAGTACTTC.

This sequence joins TRBV12-5 and TRBJ1-5; the D gene is possibly TRBD1 (6 bases). The CDR3 extends over 16 amino acids. V was trimmed by 5 bases and J by 4 bases, leaving 18 bases between them. Germline V lookup: CDR1 LGHNT, CDR2 FRNRAP. The CDR3 bases are TGTGCTAGTGGTAAGGGGCAGCGAGGGACAAATCAGCCCCAGCATTTT. It encodes CASGKGQRGTNQPQHF. The full variable domain, its missing parts supplied by reference TRBV12-5 and TRBJ1-5, is DARVTQTPRHKVTEMGQEVTMRCQPILGHNTVFWYRQTMMQGLELLAYFRNRAPLDDSGMPKDRFSAEMPDATLATLKIQPSEPRDSAVYFCASGKGQRGTNQPQHFGDGTRLSIL.

The V gene is TRBV27, the J gene TRBJ1-5, with D possibly being TRBD1 (5 bases). The CDR3 is 14 amino acids. Germline V gene lookup returns CDR1 MNHEY and CDR2 SMNVEV (reference sequence). V lost 1 base to trimming and J lost 4 bases, with 8 bases between them. The CDR3 sequence is CASSLWAGNQPQHF. The CDR3 nucleotides read TGTGCCAGCAGTTTATGGGCAGGGAATCAGCCCCAGCATTTT.

The rearrangement uses TRBV6-5 and TRBJ2-7; 8 nucleotides line up with TRBD1. Germline trimming cut 10 bases from V and 2 bases from J; bases unmatched to any gene: 10. CDR1 and CDR2 (germline): MNHEY, SVGAGI. This CDR3 is 14 amino acids long. The CDR3 nucleotides are TGTGCCACAGGATACGTGGACAGGGCCTACGAGCAGTACTTC. This encodes CATGYVDRAYEQYF.

This CDR3 reads CASSHPTGRVTEAFF. The CDR3 coding sequence is TGCGCCAGCAGCCATCCTACAGGGAGGGTCACTGAAGCTTTCTTT. V gene TRBV4-1 combines with J gene TRBJ1-1; D possibly corresponds to TRBD1 (6 bases). The germline V gene encodes CDR1 MGHRA and CDR2 YSYEKL. V was clipped by 3 bases and J by 4 bases, with 15 bases between them. This CDR3 comprises 15 residues.

The chain has TRBV5-1 and TRBJ2-3; TRBD2 might be the D (5 bases). The V end lost 7 bases, the J end lost 2 bases, and 11 bases lay between the germline ends. CDR3 size: 13 residues. Germline-derived CDR1 and CDR2 are SGHRS and YFSETQ. The CDR3 loop is CASRSGNTDTQYF. The CDR3 region has the DNA TGCGCCAGCCGGAGCGGAAACACAGATACGCAGTATTTT.

The chain has TRBV27 and TRBJ2-2; D remains ambiguous. V shed 5 bases and J shed 6 bases, with 10 bases lying between them. Per germline, CDR1 MNHEY and CDR2 SMNVEV (reference sequence). CDR3 length equals 13 residues. Here the CDR3 reads CASSLPIPGELFF. CDR3 nucleotide sequence: TGTGCCAGCAGTCTACCTATACCCGGGGAGCTGTTTTTT.

The chain employs TRBV7-3 and TRBJ2-7, with 8 bases fitting TRBD2. Germline values: CDR1 SGHTA, CDR2 FQGTGA. Germline trimming cut 2 bases from V and 2 bases from J; bases unmatched to any gene: 2. The CDR3 sequence is 14 residues long. In DNA, the CDR3 is TGTGCCAGCAGCTTAGCGGGGGGTCCCTACGAGCAGTACTTC. Translation gives CASSLAGGPYEQYF.

This sequence joins TRBV2 and TRBJ2-7, with a possible D match to TRBD1 (5 bases). V was cut by 8 bases and J by 3 bases, with 14 bases left in between. This CDR3 spans 13 amino acids. The V gene's germline CDR1 is SNHLY and CDR2 FYNNEI. CDR3 DNA sequence: TGTGCCAGCGTCTCAGGGCTGATCTACGAGCAGTACTTC. This codes for CASVSGLIYEQYF.

Only one count was recorded for this clone. This chain joins TRBV11-3 and TRBJ2-2; 12 bases agree with TRBD1. This CDR3 region has 17 residues. The germline V gene has CDR1 SGHNT and CDR2 YENEEA. J gave up 0 bases and V 5 bases, and 4 bases lay outside the gene matches. Here the CDR3 DNA reads TGTGCCAGCAGCCCCCGGGACAGGGGGCCGAACACCGGGGAGCTGTTTTTT. Amino acid sequence: CASSPRDRGPNTGELFF.

The chain uses TRBV4-3 and TRBJ1-2; 7 nucleotides align to TRBD1. The V segment lost 0 bases and the J segment 4 bases; nucleotides outside the gene matches: 8. Germline V gives CDR1 LGHNA, CDR2 YSLEER. The CDR3 totals 16 residues. The CDR3 loop reads CASSQDRQGEIYGYTF. The CDR3 coding sequence is TGCGCCAGCAGCCAAGATAGGCAGGGGGAGATCTATGGCTACACCTTC.

This clone has a single count. The chain combines TRBV5-1 with TRBJ2-7, with 10 nucleotides matching TRBD1. CDR1 SGHRS and CDR2 YFSETQ come from the germline V gene. CDR3 size: 14 residues. With V trimmed by 7 bases and J by 4 bases, 8 bases remained unmatched. The CDR3 loop is CASQHPGQGYEQYF. The CDR3 DNA sequence: TGCGCCAGCCAACACCCGGGACAGGGGTACGAGCAGTACTTC. The full variable domain, rest sourced from reference TRBV5-1 and TRBJ2-7, is KAGVTQTPRYLIKTRGQQVTLSCSPISGHRSVSWYQQTPGQGLQFLFEYFSETQRNKGNFPGRFSGRQFSNSRSEMNVSTLELGDSALYLCASQHPGQGYEQYFGPGTRLTVT.

The chain joins TRBV2 to TRBJ2-1; 9 bases map to TRBD2. The CDR3 length is 14 residues. Germline V gene data show CDR1 as SNHLY and CDR2 as FYNNEI. The V segment lost 2 bases and the J segment 9 bases; nucleotides outside the gene matches: 5. The CDR3, as DNA: TGTGCCAGCAGTGAACCCCTAGCGGGGCCTGAGCAGTTCTTC. This codes for CASSEPLAGPEQFF.

V gene TRBV9 combines with J gene TRBJ1-3; perhaps TRBD1 as D (6 bases). This CDR3 is 15 amino acids long. Germline V gene data show CDR1 as SGDLS and CDR2 as YYNGEE. Trimming cost V 0 bases and J 5 bases, with 12 bases left between them. Here the CDR3 reads CASSVAGQGRNTIYF. The CDR3 DNA sequence: TGTGCCAGCAGCGTAGCTGGTCAGGGGAGAAACACCATATATTTT.

The chain employs TRBV5-1 and TRBJ2-1, with D unresolved. Trimming took off 0 bases at V and 7 bases at J, with 11 bases between the two ends. Germline V gene lookup returns CDR1 SGHRS and CDR2 YFSETQ. The CDR3 runs 14 residues. CDR3 loop: CASSLGVTGNEQFF. The CDR3 coding sequence is TGCGCCAGCAGCTTGGGAGTTACTGGTAATGAGCAGTTCTTC.

The CDR3 loop reads CASSPGLASTDTQYF. As DNA, the CDR3 is TGTGCCAGTAGCCCGGGACTAGCGAGCACAGATACGCAGTATTTT. This sequence joins TRBV19 and TRBJ2-3; TRBD2 aligns across 10 bases. CDR3 length: 15 amino acids. Germline V lookup: CDR1 LNHDA, CDR2 SQIVND (reference sequence). Trimming removed 6 bases from V and 0 bases from J; junction bases left unmatched: 3. Combining the CDR3 with reference TRBV19 and TRBJ2-3 gives the whole variable domain DGGITQSPKYLFRKEGQNVTLSCEQNLNHDAMYWYRQDPGQGLRLIYYSQIVNDFQKGDIAEGYSVSREKKESFPLTVTSAQKNPTAFYLCASSPGLASTDTQYFGPGTRLTVL.

The V and J genes are TRBV11-2 and TRBJ2-1; TRBD1 agrees at 10 bases. The CDR3 is 16 residues long. V was clipped by 5 bases and J by 0 bases; unmatched bases: 4. CDR1 and CDR2 (germline): SGHAT, FQNNGV. CDR3 sequence: CASSPRTGGSYNEQFF. CDR3 DNA sequence: TGTGCCAGCAGCCCAAGGACAGGGGGCTCCTACAATGAGCAGTTCTTC.

The rearrangement links TRBV21-1 to TRBJ1-2; TRBD1, the table's D call, lacks a check against the DNA. TRBV21-1 is a documented pseudogene. The CDR3 is made up of 15 amino acids. DNA of the CDR3: TGTGCCAGCAGTCTCCCTCCGGGACAGCACTATGGCTACACCTTC. Its protein is CASSLPPGQHYGYTF.

This clone occurred once. The gene calls are TRBV7-9 and TRBJ2-6, with a possible D match to TRBD2 (5 bases). This CDR3 spans 16 amino acids. Germline CDR1 and CDR2: SEHNR and FQNEAQ (reference sequence). Trimming shortened V by 5 bases and J by 0 bases, and 11 bases separated the two germline ends. CDR3 residues: CASSPGSNSGANVLTF. The CDR3 DNA reads as TGTGCCAGCAGCCCGGGATCGAACTCTGGGGCCAACGTCCTGACTTTC.

The chain links TRBV4-3 to TRBJ2-1; 7 bases fit TRBD1. V shed 2 bases and J 15 bases; nucleotides not matched to a gene: 10. CDR1 and CDR2 from the germline V gene are LGHNA and YSLEER. This CDR3 has 13 amino acids. The CDR3 sequence: CASSQSLQGIPFF. CDR3 in DNA: TGCGCCAGCAGCCAAAGCCTACAGGGGATTCCGTTCTTC.